A selection of T cell receptor beta chains follows, all from one sample in a study of blood T cell repertoires in COVID-19. TCRdb's copy holds only in-frame clones and misses some; the assay was immunoSEQ multiplex PCR. The sample consists of around 100,000 clones, roughly 80% of them appearing once. Sequences were obtained from peripheral blood. The receptors were sampled from a woman aged 35 to 49 with acute or convalescent COVID-19. Both conserved end residues are part of each CDR3. D genes are given only for firm matches. Not all rows give a size; the values are once, few, many and, for expanded clones, a class.

V,J,size,D,length,CDR3,DNA
TRBV27,TRBJ1-2,-,TRBD1,15,CASSLHMTGAYGYTF,TGTGCCAGCAGTTTACACATGACAGGGGCCTATGGCTACACCTTC
TRBV10-2,TRBJ1-2,-,TRBD1,14,CASSATGGAAGYTF,TGCGCCAGCAGTGCGACAGGGGGCGCGGCGGGCTACACCTTC
TRBV29-1,TRBJ2-3,-,TRBD2,14,CSVRRLAGQDTQYF,TGCAGCGTAAGAAGACTAGCGGGGCAAGATACGCAGTATTTT
TRBV12-5,TRBJ2-5,-,-,15,CASGTGILYQETQYF,TGTGCTAGTGGAACAGGGATCTTGTACCAAGAGACCCAGTACTTC
TRBV7-8,TRBJ2-7,-,-,14,CASSLVGSGYEQYF,TGTGCCAGCAGCTTAGTGGGCAGCGGATACGAGCAGTACTTC
TRBV5-6,TRBJ2-5,-,-,12,CASSRGTETQYF,TGTGCCAGCAGCAGGGGGACGGAGACCCAGTACTTC
TRBV2,TRBJ2-3,-,TRBD1,15,CASGKTGVRTDTQYF,TGTGCCAGCGGGAAGACAGGGGTCAGGACAGATACGCAGTATTTT
TRBV5-1,TRBJ2-5,-,-,14,CASSLAQTGETQYF,TGCGCCAGCAGCTTGGCACAAACGGGAGAGACCCAGTACTTC
TRBV3-1/TRBV3-2,TRBJ1-1,-,-,14,CASTQGEGVTEAFF,TGTGCCAGCACCCAAGGGGAGGGGGTCACTGAAGCTTTCTTT
TRBV5-4,TRBJ1-4,-,-,14,CASSPGRGTEKLFF,TGTGCCAGCAGCCCGGGTAGGGGTACGGAAAAACTGTTTTTT
TRBV6-4,TRBJ2-3,-,TRBD2,16,CATPKRGISSTDTQYF,TGTGCCACCCCGAAGCGGGGCATCTCTAGCACAGATACGCAGTATTTT
TRBV4-3,TRBJ1-1,-,-,14,CASSQAGRRTEAFF,TGCGCCAGCAGCCAAGCAGGGCGGCGAACTGAAGCTTTCTTT
TRBV2,TRBJ2-7,-,-,11,CASAGIYEQYF,TGTGCCTCTGCGGGGATCTACGAGCAGTACTTC
TRBV6-1,TRBJ1-3,-,-,13,CASSDYSGNTIYF,TGTGCCAGCAGTGACTACTCTGGAAACACCATATATTTT
TRBV7-3,TRBJ2-5,-,TRBD2,15,CASSLTGLAAETQYF,TGTGCCAGCAGCCTGACGGGACTAGCGGCAGAGACCCAGTACTTC
TRBV6-5,TRBJ1-2,-,TRBD1,14,CASSYGTASYGYTF,TGTGCCAGCAGTTATGGGACAGCTTCCTATGGCTACACCTTC
TRBV7-2,TRBJ1-2,-,TRBD1,13,CASSPGGAVGYTF,TGTGCCAGCAGCCCAGGGGGCGCGGTAGGCTACACCTTC
TRBV5-1,TRBJ1-2,-,-,14,CASNGQPPNYGYTF,TGCGCCAGCAATGGACAGCCCCCTAACTATGGCTACACCTTC
TRBV9,TRBJ1-6,-,-,16,CASSVGQLKINSPLHF,TGTGCCAGCAGCGTCGGACAGCTAAAGATCAATTCACCCCTCCACTTT
TRBV4-1,TRBJ1-1,-,-,14,CASSQDHRVPEAFF,TGCGCCAGCAGCCAAGACCACAGGGTCCCTGAAGCTTTCTTT
TRBV5-4,TRBJ2-3,-,-,13,CASSRGASDTQYF,TGTGCCAGCTCCCGCGGGGCCTCAGATACGCAGTATTTT
TRBV18,TRBJ1-3,-,-,17,CASSPTSGASSGNTIYF,TGTGCCAGCTCACCCACCTCCGGAGCCTCCTCTGGAAACACCATATATTTT
TRBV27,TRBJ1-6,few,-,14,CASSPGVVSTPLHF,TGTGCCAGCAGTCCCGGGGTAGTATCTACACCCCTCCACTTT
TRBV4-1,TRBJ1-2,-,-,16,CASSQDRGRGTYGYTF,TGCGCCAGCAGCCAAGATCGGGGCAGGGGAACCTATGGCTACACCTTC
TRBV5-1,TRBJ1-4,-,TRBD1,16,CASSLRGTGMGEKLFF,TGCGCCAGCAGCTTGAGGGGGACAGGGATGGGTGAAAAACTGTTTTTT
TRBV6-2/TRBV6-3,TRBJ2-3,-,-,15,CASSYSGSDTVTQYF,TGTGCCAGCAGTTACTCGGGTAGCGACACCGTCACGCAGTATTTT
TRBV6-1,TRBJ2-1,-,-,11,CASSSLAEQFF,TGTGCCAGCAGTTCGTTAGCGGAGCAGTTCTTC
TRBV5-4,TRBJ1-2,-,-,13,CASSTSTSYGYTF,TGTGCCAGCAGCACCAGTACCTCCTATGGCTACACCTTC
TRBV18,TRBJ1-1,-,TRBD1,15,CASSPPDRGGTEAFF,TGTGCCAGCTCACCACCGGACAGGGGGGGCACTGAAGCTTTCTTT
TRBV6-4,TRBJ2-3,-,-,13,CASSRVPTDTQYF,TGTGCCAGCAGTCGGGTGCCCACAGATACGCAGTATTTT
TRBV6-5,TRBJ1-1,-,-,13,CASRGRGSGEAFF,TGTGCCAGCAGGGGCAGGGGAAGCGGTGAAGCTTTCTTT
TRBV7-3,TRBJ2-7,-,TRBD1,15,CASSPGQGGIYEQYF,TGTGCCAGCAGCCCGGGACAGGGGGGAATCTACGAGCAGTACTTC
TRBV6-5,TRBJ1-2,-,TRBD1,13,CASSLGQPYGYTF,TGTGCCAGCAGTCTGGGACAGCCTTATGGCTACACCTTC
TRBV30,TRBJ2-2,-,TRBD2,15,CAWSSGLAGTGELFF,TGTGCCTGGAGTTCGGGACTAGCGGGCACCGGGGAGCTGTTTTTT
TRBV7-8,TRBJ2-2,-,TRBD1,17,CASSLAVGTGPTGELFF,TGTGCCAGCAGCTTAGCTGTGGGGACAGGGCCCACCGGGGAGCTGTTTTTT
TRBV30,TRBJ1-2,-,-,13,CAWSVSGEYGYTF,TGTGCCTGGAGTGTATCCGGAGAATATGGCTACACCTTC
TRBV19,TRBJ1-3,-,-,12,CASSPGGNTIYF,TGTGCCAGTAGCCCGGGTGGAAACACCATATATTTT
TRBV21-1,TRBJ1-2,-,-,15,CASRRTGNGDYGYTF,TGTGCCAGCAGAAGAACAGGGAACGGGGACTATGGCTACACCTTC
TRBV27,TRBJ2-2,-,TRBD2,17,CASRPLGGGRKTGELFF,TGTGCCAGCAGGCCGCTGGGCGGGGGGCGGAAAACCGGGGAGCTGTTTTTT
TRBV5-4,TRBJ2-2,-,TRBD2,15,CASSLRGGYTGELFF,TGTGCCAGCAGCTTGCGGGGGGGTTACACCGGGGAGCTGTTTTTT